Below are 3 T cell receptor beta chains sequenced from a single sample in a study of CD8 T cells in Susac syndrome. Random hexamers were used to reverse transcribe an amount of about 0.45 to 1 ug RNA. TCRdb used MiXCR to reprocess the immunoSEQ multiplex PCR reads, holding one entry per CDR3 protein. This sample yields around 170,000 distinct CDR3 sequences, of which approximately 95% are seen a single time; 0.098% belongs to the top ten. The sequencing input was CD4+ T cells from PBMCs. These receptors originate from a human donor with Susac syndrome.

The V and J genes are TRBV27 and TRBJ1-5; D is undetermined. The germline V gene encodes CDR1 MNHEY and CDR2 SMNVEV (reference sequence). Trimming took 4 bases from V and 6 from J, leaving 13 bases between them. CDR3 size: 14 residues. The CDR3 here is CASSSESGLQPQHF. In DNA, the CDR3 is TGTGCCAGCAGTTCCGAAAGCGGGCTTCAGCCCCAGCATTTT.

V is TRBV6-5 and J is TRBJ2-3; a possible D gene is TRBD2 (5 bases). V was trimmed by 6 bases and J by 7 bases, leaving 14 bases between them. The CDR3 length is 13 residues. Germline lookup yields CDR1 MNHEY and CDR2 SVGAGI. DNA of the CDR3: TGTGCCAGCAGGCCGGGGAACCAGTATACGCAGTATTTT. Protein product: CASRPGNQYTQYF.

The V and J genes are TRBV20-1 and TRBJ1-5; D not certain. The V end was cut by 2 bases, the J end by 5 bases, with 10 bases between. This CDR3 has 13 residues. Per germline, CDR1 DFQATT and CDR2 SNEGSKA (reference sequence). CDR3 amino acids: CSARTGVDQPQHF. The CDR3 DNA is TGCAGTGCTAGAACCGGGGTTGATCAGCCCCAGCATTTT.